This T cell receptor (beta chain) was obtained from a study of blood T cells in healthy people across ages. Study-level points and caveats: A greater number of naive CD4+ cells and higher diversity distinguished long-lived donors from aged donors.

At least ten counts were recorded for this clonotype. Its antigen remains unidentified. Individuals who donated were healthy Caucasians from Russia aged 6 to 90. The authors drew around 11 milliliters of peripheral blood from each donor. Sample-barcoded 5' priming and a J-beta primer mix drove a second PCR of roughly 7 to 11 cycles. TCRdb recomputed calls from the 5' RACE reads with MiXCR, one row per CDR3 protein. The sample includes approximately 700,000 distinct CDR3 sequences, roughly 30% of them seen just once. This clonotype was sampled from an elderly woman in good health. The sequencing sample was made of blood.

CDR3 loop: CASSQDGLRGQPQHF. The CDR3 nucleotides read TGTGCCAGCAGCCAAGATGGATTGAGAGGGCAGCCCCAGCATTTT. The rearrangement links TRBV3-1 to TRBJ1-5; D is uncertain. The ends were cut back, 0 bases at V and 7 bases at J, with 13 bases in the middle. The CDR3 totals 15 residues. Germline-derived CDR1 and CDR2 are LGHDT and YNNKEL (reference sequence).